The T cell receptor beta chain described here comes from a study of shared clonotypes between healthy human individuals. Only in-frame clones appear in the TCRdb table, and some are missing; sequencing was by immunoSEQ multiplex PCR. The sample holds more than 2,000,000 clones; just over 90% are singletons and the top ten take 0.3% to 0.4%. The material sequenced was naive CD4+ T cells from PBMCs. Indicated subset: CD45RA+ positively selected. This clonotype originated in a young man in good health. Some clones in this sample may be carry-over from other donors' samples.

The CDR3 bases are TGTGCCAGCAGCGTAGCAACAGGGGCCACCGGAGAGACCCAGTACTTC. The encoded protein is CASSVATGATGETQYF. The chain carries TRBV9 and TRBJ2-5, with 7 bases fitting TRBD1. The germline V gene encodes CDR1 SGDLS and CDR2 YYNGEE. The CDR3 runs 16 residues. The V gene end was trimmed by 0 bases and the J gene end by 4 bases; junction bases not matched to a gene: 9.